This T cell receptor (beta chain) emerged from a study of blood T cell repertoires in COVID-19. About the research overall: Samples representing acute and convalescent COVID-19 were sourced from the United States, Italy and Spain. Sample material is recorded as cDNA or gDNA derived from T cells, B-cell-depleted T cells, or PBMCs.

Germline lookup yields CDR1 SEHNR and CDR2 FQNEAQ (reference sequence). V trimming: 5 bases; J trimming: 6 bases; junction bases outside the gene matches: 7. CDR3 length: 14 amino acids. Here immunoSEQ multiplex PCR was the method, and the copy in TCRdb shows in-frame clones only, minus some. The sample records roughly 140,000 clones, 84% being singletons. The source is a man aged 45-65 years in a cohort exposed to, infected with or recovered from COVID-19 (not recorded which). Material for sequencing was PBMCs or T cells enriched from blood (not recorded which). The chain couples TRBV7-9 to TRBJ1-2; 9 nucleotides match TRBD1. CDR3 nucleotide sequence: TGTGCCAGCAGCCAGGGACAGGGTTTGGATGGCTACACCTTC. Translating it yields CASSQGQGLDGYTF.